This TCR beta chain originates from a study of T cells in Graves' hyperthyroidism and ophthalmopathy. Amplification of TCR beta CDR3 regions used RNA as the template. First-round RT-PCR with HTBI primers amplified the TCR CDR3 region. In TCRdb, the multiplex PCR reads were re-called with MiXCR into one record per CDR3 protein. The data contain about 700,000 distinct CDR3 sequences, around 15% of them singletons. This clonotype showed up just a few times. V gave up 4 bases and J gave up 5 bases, with 18 bases separating them. The CDR3 contains 16 residues. From germline, CDR1 is SEHNR and CDR2 FQNEAQ (reference sequence).

Sequencing used blood. The clonotype comes from a woman under 30 with Graves' hyperthyroidism. The rearrangement links TRBV7-9 to TRBJ2-1, with D perhaps matching TRBD1 (6 bases). CDR3 nucleotides: TGTGCCAGCAGCTCGCCTAGGACAGAGTCCCACAATGAGCAGTTCTTC. This encodes CASSSPRTESHNEQFF.